This T cell receptor beta chain was sequenced for a study of blood T cell repertoires in COVID-19 (dated by TCRdb to the early 2020s). The study in broad terms: Samples from collaborators originated in the United States, Italy and Spain and spanned both the acute and convalescent phases of COVID-19. Nearly every sample came with metadata listing a de-identified subject ID, COVID-19 status, age in years and sex. The repertoires were made available in a free public database intended to serve as a resource for research on the immune response to SARS-CoV-2. HLA class I and class II types, where available, came from metadata supplied by the sample provider rather than from assay-based typing. Deeply sampled blood TCRbeta repertoires from subjects exposed to, actively infected with, or recovered from COVID-19 were included in the dataset. The material from the prospective study consisted of cDNA or gDNA derived from T cells, B-cell-depleted T cells, or PBMCs. The samples were drawn from two sources: the first 160 participants of the ongoing ImmuneRACE study, and 1,254 subjects contributed by 6 global collaborators. What the research found in general, with its limitations: Clinical and demographic metadata were provided uncurated, with the amount varying by source and participant.

At the junction V is shortened by 4 bases and J by 4 bases; bases outside the gene matches: 11. Inclusive of the bounding cysteine and phenylalanine, the CDR3 is 18 residues long. The sequence is cut down to CDR3 DNA, 54 bases in frame from base 1. As encoded in the germline V gene (reference sequence), CDR1 is LNHDA while CDR2 is SQIVND. Concerning this clone itself: No cognate antigen has been identified for it. The record has no base qualities; no much larger clone is one base away.

TCRbeta CDR3 regions were amplified from genomic DNA by means of the immunoSEQ Assay, a bias-controlled multiplex PCR. Processing in the source paper ran as follows. The number of nucleated cells in each sample was estimated by amplification of reference gene primers within the assay. To quantify the absolute abundance of each unique TCRbeta CDR3 rearrangement, sequence reads were collapsed and filtered. For each sample, productive Simpson clonality was calculated as the square root of Simpson's diversity index over productive rearrangements. This is the immuneACCESS table as TCRdb keeps it, with only in-frame sequences that have V and J called. A part of the clones is gone; compared with another copy, unresolved V genes explain less than half, and the rest is unexplained. The DNA gave D and trimming, while V, J and clone size come from that table. This sample is represented by about 82,000 clones; 80% of them were singletons. The top ten clonotypes cover around 12% of the sample.

The collaborating institutions used their own protocols to collect whole blood in K2EDTA tubes. For TCRbeta analysis, collaborators shipped samples as frozen whole blood, isolated PBMCs, or DNA extracted from either of those sample types. Sequencing was carried out using peripheral blood. The V and J genes are TRBV19 and TRBJ2-6; the junction holds 9 bases that match TRBD1. The sequence derives from a woman aged 40 to 55 with active or convalescent COVID-19. CDR3 sequence: CASSTPGTGRPGANVLTF. The nucleotides read TGTGCCAGTAGTACACCCGGGACAGGGAGACCCGGGGCCAACGTCCTGACTTTC.